Below, 14 T cell receptor beta chains from the same sample are listed, as sequenced in a study of cytomegalovirus exposure and HLA in healthy donors (dated by TCRdb to about 2017). To prepare the library, the immunoSEQ multiplex PCR assay was applied. For the multiplex PCR, a mixture combining 60 forward primers for TCR Vbeta segments and 13 reverse primers for TCR Jbeta segments was used. The source is immuneACCESS, and TCRdb retained only in-frame sequences with V and J called. Part of the clones is not carried over; for the studies checked, unresolved V genes explain less than half of this, and the remainder is unexplained. This sample gives around 150,000 clones in total; about 80% of them show up just once. The ten most abundant clones make up about 4.3% of the sample. The sequenced sample was PBMCs. Receptor source: a man aged 25-40 years in good health and CMV-seronegative.

The chain combines TRBV5-6 with TRBJ1-1; TRBD1 is a possible D gene (5 bases). The CDR3 is made up of 14 amino acids. Germline V gene sequence: CDR1 SGHDT, CDR2 YYEEEE. Trimming left V 1 base short and J 1 base short, with 8 bases between. The CDR3 is CASSLWGRNTEAFF. CDR3 DNA sequence: TGTGCCAGCAGCTTGTGGGGCCGGAACACTGAAGCTTTCTTT.

CDR3 loop: CASAPRTGREQYF. The CDR3 region has the DNA TGTGCCAGCGCCCCCAGGACAGGGCGCGAGCAGTACTTC. The gene calls are TRBV2 and TRBJ2-7; 8 nucleotides match TRBD1. There are 13 residues in the CDR3. Germline values: CDR1 SNHLY, CDR2 FYNNEI. V dropped 8 bases and J dropped 6; count of bases not matched to a gene: 9.

The genes are TRBV7-2 and TRBJ1-1; D is unclear. This CDR3 has 13 residues. The germline V and J ends were trimmed by 5 bases and 4 bases, with 11 bases remaining between them. Germline loops: CDR1 SGHTA, CDR2 FQGNSA. The CDR3 nucleotides read TGTGCCAGCAGCACCCTAGAAACCACTGAAGCTTTCTTT. Translated: CASSTLETTEAFF.

The chain joins TRBV5-6 to TRBJ1-6; D call uncertain. V shed 4 bases and J shed 10 bases, with 12 bases lying between them. There are 13 residues in the CDR3. The germline gives CDR1 SGHDT, CDR2 YYEEEE. CDR3 loop: CASSNGNLSPLHF. In DNA, the CDR3 is TGTGCCAGCAGCAACGGGAATTTGTCACCCCTCCACTTT.

The V gene is TRBV28, the J gene TRBJ1-3; no firm D call. Trimming cost V 6 bases and J 1 base, with 10 bases left between them. The CDR3 runs to 14 residues. Germline V gene data show CDR1 as MDHEN and CDR2 as SYDVKM. DNA for the CDR3: TGTGCCAGCAGCCCCTCTCTGTCTGGAAACACCATATATTTT. It encodes CASSPSLSGNTIYF.

V is TRBV6-5 and J is TRBJ2-5, with a tentative D call TRBD1 (6 bases). CDR1 MNHEY and CDR2 SVGAGI come from the germline V gene. V was cut by 4 bases and J by 5 bases, with 14 bases left in between. The CDR3 runs 14 residues. CDR3 sequence reads: CASSFLGGTETQYF. The CDR3 DNA reads TGTGCCAGCAGTTTTTTAGGGGGTACTGAGACCCAGTACTTC.

This clone was seen just once. The chain employs TRBV6-1 and TRBJ1-1; the D is unclear. Trimming removed 4 bases from V and 0 bases from J, with 6 bases in between. Germline CDR1 is MNHNS and CDR2 is SASEGT. This CDR3 region has 13 residues. CDR3: CASSVTVNTEAFF. The CDR3 DNA is TGTGCCAGCAGTGTTACAGTGAACACTGAAGCTTTCTTT.

J is TRBJ1-6 and V is TRBV27; D is undetermined. CDR1 is MNHEY and CDR2 is SMNVEV in the germline V gene (reference sequence). This CDR3 is 14 amino acids long. Deletions cut 3 bases from V and 7 bases from J, with 10 bases between. CDR3 protein: CASSLRESNSPLHF. The CDR3 bases are TGTGCCAGCAGTTTGAGGGAAAGCAATTCACCCCTCCACTTT.

The table lists this clone with a few counts. This chain connects TRBV5-4 to TRBJ1-1; D gene ambiguous. The V end was cut by 6 bases, the J end by 6 bases, with 27 bases between. This CDR3 has 17 residues. Per the germline V gene, CDR1 is SGHNT and CDR2 is YYREEE (reference sequence). The CDR3 region has the DNA TGTGCCAGCATGCGGGAGACCCCCGGCTCTACGGGCGCTGAAGCTTTCTTT. Encoded protein: CASMRETPGSTGAEAFF.

Here the CDR3 DNA reads TGTGCCAGCAAGCGGATAGATACGCAGTATTTT. Its protein is CASKRIDTQYF. The J gene is TRBJ2-3, the V gene TRBV6-1; TRBD2 is a possible D gene (5 bases). This CDR3 region has 11 residues. CDR1 and CDR2 (germline): MNHNS, SASEGT. The V end was cut by 7 bases, the J end by 5 bases, with 7 bases between.

The V and J genes are TRBV29-1 and TRBJ1-1; D might be TRBD1 (5 bases). The length of the CDR3 is 11 residues. The V end lost 3 bases, the J end lost 7 bases, and 9 bases lay between the germline ends. Germline loops: CDR1 SQVTM, CDR2 ANQGSEA. CDR3 loop: CSVDQGIEAFF. CDR3 sequence (DNA): TGCAGCGTTGATCAGGGAATTGAAGCTTTCTTT. The full variable domain, completed using reference TRBV29-1 and TRBJ1-1, is SAVISQKPSRDICQRGTSLTIQCQVDSQVTMMFWYRQQPGQSLTLIATANQGSEATYESGFVIDKFPISRPNLTFSTLTVSNMSPEDSSIYLCSVDQGIEAFFGQGTRLTVV.

The rearrangement joins TRBV19 to TRBJ2-5, with D possibly being TRBD1 (5 bases). This CDR3 is built from 13 residues. Germline V gene sequence: CDR1 LNHDA, CDR2 SQIVND (reference sequence). The germline V and J ends were trimmed by 10 bases and 5 bases, with 17 bases remaining between them. The CDR3 is CATADVRGETQYF. In DNA, the CDR3 is TGTGCCACCGCGGACGTTAGGGGCGAGACCCAGTACTTC.

The chain uses TRBV19 and TRBJ1-1, with D tentatively TRBD1 (5 bases). Germline assignment: CDR1 LNHDA and CDR2 SQIVND (reference sequence). The CDR3 sequence is 15 residues long. Trimming took 7 bases from V and 7 from J, leaving 22 bases between them. CDR3 DNA: TGTGCCAGTAAAAGTACTGAGGCAGGGCACGGTGAAGCTTTCTTT. Its translation is CASKSTEAGHGEAFF.

The rearrangement joins TRBV28 to TRBJ1-5, with D perhaps matching TRBD1 (6 bases). The CDR3 consists of 17 residues. From germline, CDR1 is MDHEN and CDR2 SYDVKM. Trimming cost V 3 bases and J 1 base, with 16 bases left between them. The CDR3 loop is CASSFRLRGTSNQPQHF. As DNA, the CDR3 is TGTGCCAGCAGTTTCCGTCTGAGGGGGACAAGCAATCAGCCCCAGCATTTT.